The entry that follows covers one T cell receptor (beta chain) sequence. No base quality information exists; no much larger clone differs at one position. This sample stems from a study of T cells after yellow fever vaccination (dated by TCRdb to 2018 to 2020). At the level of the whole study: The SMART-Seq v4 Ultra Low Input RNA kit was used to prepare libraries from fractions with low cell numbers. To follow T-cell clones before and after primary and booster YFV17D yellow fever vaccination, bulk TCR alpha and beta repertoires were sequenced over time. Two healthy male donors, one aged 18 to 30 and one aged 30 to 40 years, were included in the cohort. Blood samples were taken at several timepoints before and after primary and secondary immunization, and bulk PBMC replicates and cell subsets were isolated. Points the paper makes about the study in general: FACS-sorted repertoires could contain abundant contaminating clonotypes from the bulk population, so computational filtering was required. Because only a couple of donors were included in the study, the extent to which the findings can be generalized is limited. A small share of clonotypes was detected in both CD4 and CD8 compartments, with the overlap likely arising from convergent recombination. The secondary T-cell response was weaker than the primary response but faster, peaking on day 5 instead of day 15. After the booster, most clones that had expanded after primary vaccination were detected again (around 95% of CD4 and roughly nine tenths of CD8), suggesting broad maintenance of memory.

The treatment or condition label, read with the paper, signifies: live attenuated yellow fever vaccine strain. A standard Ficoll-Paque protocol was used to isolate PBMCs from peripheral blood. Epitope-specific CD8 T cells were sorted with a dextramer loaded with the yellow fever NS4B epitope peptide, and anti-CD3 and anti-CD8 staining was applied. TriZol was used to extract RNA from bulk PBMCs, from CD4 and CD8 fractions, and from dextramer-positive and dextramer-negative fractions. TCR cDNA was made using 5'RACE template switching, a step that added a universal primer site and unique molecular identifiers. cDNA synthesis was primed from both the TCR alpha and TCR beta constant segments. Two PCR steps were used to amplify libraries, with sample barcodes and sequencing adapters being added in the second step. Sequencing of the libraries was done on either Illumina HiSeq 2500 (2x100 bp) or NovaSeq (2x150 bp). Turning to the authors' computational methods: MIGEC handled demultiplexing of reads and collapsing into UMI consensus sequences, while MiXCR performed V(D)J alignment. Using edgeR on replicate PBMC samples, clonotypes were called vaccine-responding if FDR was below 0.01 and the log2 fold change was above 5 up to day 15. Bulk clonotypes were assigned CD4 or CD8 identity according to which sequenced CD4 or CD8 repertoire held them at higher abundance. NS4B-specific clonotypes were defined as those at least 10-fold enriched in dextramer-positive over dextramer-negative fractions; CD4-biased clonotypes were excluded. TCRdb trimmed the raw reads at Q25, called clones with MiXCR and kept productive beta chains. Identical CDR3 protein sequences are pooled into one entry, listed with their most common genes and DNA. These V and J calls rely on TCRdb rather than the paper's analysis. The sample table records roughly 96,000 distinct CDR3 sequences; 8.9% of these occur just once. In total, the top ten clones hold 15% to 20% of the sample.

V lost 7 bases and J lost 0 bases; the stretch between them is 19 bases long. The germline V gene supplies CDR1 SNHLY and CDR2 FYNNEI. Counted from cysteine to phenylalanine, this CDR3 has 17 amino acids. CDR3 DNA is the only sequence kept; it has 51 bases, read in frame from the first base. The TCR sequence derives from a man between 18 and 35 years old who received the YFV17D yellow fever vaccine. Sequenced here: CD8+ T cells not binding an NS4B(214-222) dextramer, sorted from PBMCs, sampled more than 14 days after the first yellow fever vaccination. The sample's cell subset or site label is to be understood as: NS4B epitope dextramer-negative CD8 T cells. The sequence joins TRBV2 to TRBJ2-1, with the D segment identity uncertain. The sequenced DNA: TGTGCCAGCATACCTTATTGGGCGGCCGACTCCTACAATGAGCAGTTCTTC. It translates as CASIPYWAADSYNEQFF.